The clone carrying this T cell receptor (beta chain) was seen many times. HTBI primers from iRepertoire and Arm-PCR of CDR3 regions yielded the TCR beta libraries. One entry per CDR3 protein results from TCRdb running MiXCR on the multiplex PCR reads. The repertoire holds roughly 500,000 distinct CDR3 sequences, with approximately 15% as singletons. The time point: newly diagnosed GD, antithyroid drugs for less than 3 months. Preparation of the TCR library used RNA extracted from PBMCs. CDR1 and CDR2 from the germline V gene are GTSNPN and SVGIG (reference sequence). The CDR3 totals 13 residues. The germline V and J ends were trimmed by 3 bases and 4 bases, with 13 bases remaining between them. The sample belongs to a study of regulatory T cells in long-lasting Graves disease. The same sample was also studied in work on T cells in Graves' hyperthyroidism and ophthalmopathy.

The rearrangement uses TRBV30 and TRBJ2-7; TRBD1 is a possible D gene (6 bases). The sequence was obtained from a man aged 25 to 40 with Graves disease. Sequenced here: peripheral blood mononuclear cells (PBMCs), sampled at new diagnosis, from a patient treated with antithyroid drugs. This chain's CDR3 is CAWSSGTPYEQYF. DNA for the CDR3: TGTGCCTGGAGCTCCGGGACACCGTACGAGCAGTACTTC.